This T cell receptor (beta chain) was found in a study of post-analysis software for immune sequencing data. Carried by the TCR beta cDNA libraries were unique molecular identifiers. MiXCR, run by TCRdb on the PCR reads, gives a single entry per CDR3 protein. The table has roughly 800,000 distinct CDR3 sequences, approximately 50% seen once. About this clonotype itself: No antigen is known for it.

Findings and limits, study-wide: Strong co-clustering by F measure was seen for same-batch samples. Among five TRBV segments more frequent in patients than controls were TRBV5-6, TRBV5-1 and TRBV20-1.

Germline V gene lookup returns CDR1 SGHAT and CDR2 FQNNGV. The V gene end was trimmed by 10 bases and the J gene end by 5 bases; junction bases not matched to a gene: 9. The CDR3 is 14 amino acids. Specimen: blood. The V and J genes are TRBV11-2 and TRBJ2-1; 9 nucleotides agree with TRBD2. The sequence came from a girl under 18 with multiple sclerosis. The CDR3 spells CATSPRLADNEQFF. In DNA form, the CDR3 reads TGTGCCACATCGCCCCGACTAGCGGACAATGAGCAGTTCTTC.